These T cell receptor beta chains were read from a single sample in a study of blood T cell repertoires in COVID-19. Here immunoSEQ multiplex PCR was the method, and the copy in TCRdb shows in-frame clones only, minus some. The sample carries fewer than 95,000 clones, about three quarters recorded once. The sequenced material came from peripheral blood. Receptor source: a woman of 80 years or more with acute or convalescent COVID-19. Both conserved end residues are part of each CDR3. Each record gives: D gene, J gene, clone size, V gene, CDR3 protein, CDR3 DNA. D genes are given only for firm matches. Part of the rows lack a size; the others show once, few, many or a class for expanded clones.

d_call: TRBD2
j_call: TRBJ2-5
clone_size: .
v_call: TRBV7-2
cdr3_aa: CASSLADPRDSGGDAQETQYF
cdr3_nt: TGTGCCAGCAGCTTAGCGGACCCGCGGGATAGCGGGGGTGATGCCCAAGAGACCCAGTACTTC

d_call: .
j_call: TRBJ1-1
clone_size: .
v_call: TRBV5-1
cdr3_aa: CASSPIAGVNTEAFF
cdr3_nt: TGCGCCAGCAGCCCAATAGCGGGGGTTAATACTGAAGCTTTCTTT

d_call: .
j_call: TRBJ2-2
clone_size: .
v_call: TRBV28
cdr3_aa: CASSSSRDRWTGELFF
cdr3_nt: TGTGCCAGCAGTTCATCGAGGGATAGGTGGACCGGGGAGCTGTTTTTT

d_call: .
j_call: TRBJ1-2
clone_size: .
v_call: TRBV18
cdr3_aa: CASSPLNSRGKDYGYTF
cdr3_nt: TGTGCCAGCTCACCCCTTAATAGCAGGGGAAAGGACTATGGCTACACCTTC

d_call: TRBD1
j_call: TRBJ1-1
clone_size: .
v_call: TRBV5-6
cdr3_aa: CASNLYGTVNTEAFF
cdr3_nt: TGTGCCAGTAATCTCTACGGGACAGTGAACACTGAAGCTTTCTTT

d_call: .
j_call: TRBJ1-1
clone_size: .
v_call: TRBV7-6
cdr3_aa: CASSLDQGNTEAFF
cdr3_nt: TGTGCCAGCAGCTTAGATCAGGGGAACACTGAAGCTTTCTTT

d_call: TRBD1
j_call: TRBJ2-7
clone_size: many
v_call: TRBV10-3
cdr3_aa: CAITRDRGPYEQYF
cdr3_nt: TGTGCCATCACCCGGGACAGGGGGCCTTACGAGCAGTACTTC

d_call: .
j_call: TRBJ1-5
clone_size: .
v_call: TRBV18
cdr3_aa: CASSSQINQPQHF
cdr3_nt: TGTGCCAGCTCATCCCAGATCAATCAGCCCCAGCATTTT

d_call: TRBD2
j_call: TRBJ2-2
clone_size: .
v_call: TRBV4-2
cdr3_aa: CASTPSAASGGAGELFF
cdr3_nt: TGTGCCAGCACCCCTAGTGCCGCGAGCGGGGGGGCCGGGGAGCTGTTTTTT

d_call: TRBD1
j_call: TRBJ1-1
clone_size: .
v_call: TRBV2
cdr3_aa: CARSDPTGGAKKDTEAFF
cdr3_nt: TGTGCCAGATCTGACCCGACAGGGGGCGCTAAGAAGGACACTGAAGCTTTCTTT

d_call: .
j_call: TRBJ2-5
clone_size: .
v_call: TRBV9
cdr3_aa: CASSVGTNEETQYF
cdr3_nt: TGTGCCAGCAGCGTAGGGACTAACGAAGAGACCCAGTACTTC

d_call: TRBD1
j_call: TRBJ2-7
clone_size: .
v_call: TRBV7-8
cdr3_aa: CASSSYRGEGYEQYF
cdr3_nt: TGTGCCAGCAGCTCCTACAGGGGAGAAGGCTACGAGCAGTACTTC

d_call: TRBD1
j_call: TRBJ1-2
clone_size: few
v_call: TRBV11-1
cdr3_aa: CASSFAVTGGHGYTF
cdr3_nt: TGTGCCAGCAGCTTTGCCGTCACAGGGGGCCATGGCTACACCTTC

d_call: TRBD2
j_call: TRBJ2-3
clone_size: once
v_call: TRBV13
cdr3_aa: CASSPRLAGNTDTQYF
cdr3_nt: TGTGCCAGCAGCCCGAGACTAGCTGGTAATACAGATACGCAGTATTTT

d_call: .
j_call: TRBJ1-1
clone_size: .
v_call: TRBV12-3/TRBV12-4
cdr3_aa: CASRHQMNTEAFF
cdr3_nt: TGTGCCAGCAGACATCAAATGAACACTGAAGCTTTCTTT

d_call: .
j_call: TRBJ1-2
clone_size: .
v_call: TRBV11-2
cdr3_aa: CASSSPAGAPIYGYTF
cdr3_nt: TGTGCCAGCAGTTCGCCCGCAGGGGCCCCAATCTATGGCTACACCTTC

d_call: .
j_call: TRBJ2-7
clone_size: .
v_call: TRBV27
cdr3_aa: CASSLSLTYEQYF
cdr3_nt: TGTGCCAGCAGTTTATCGTTAACCTACGAGCAGTACTTC

d_call: .
j_call: TRBJ2-7
clone_size: .
v_call: TRBV21-1
cdr3_aa: CARGRTPHRWEQYF
cdr3_nt: TGTGCCAGAGGGAGGACCCCGCACCGTTGGGAGCAGTACTTC

d_call: TRBD2
j_call: TRBJ2-1
clone_size: .
v_call: TRBV24-1
cdr3_aa: CATRREGGLDEQFF
cdr3_nt: TGTGCCACTCGGCGGGAGGGGGGTCTTGATGAGCAGTTCTTC

d_call: .
j_call: TRBJ2-1
clone_size: .
v_call: TRBV5-5
cdr3_aa: CASSLDGGYNNEQFF
cdr3_nt: TGTGCCAGCAGCTTGGATGGGGGCTATAACAATGAGCAGTTCTTC

d_call: TRBD1
j_call: TRBJ1-2
clone_size: .
v_call: TRBV30
cdr3_aa: CALSGGFGYTF
cdr3_nt: TGTGCTCTCTCAGGGGGCTTTGGCTACACCTTC

d_call: .
j_call: TRBJ1-1
clone_size: .
v_call: TRBV4-2
cdr3_aa: CASSKRGRDTEAFF
cdr3_nt: TGTGCCAGCAGCAAAAGGGGCAGGGACACTGAAGCTTTCTTT

d_call: TRBD1
j_call: TRBJ2-2
clone_size: .
v_call: TRBV6-5
cdr3_aa: CASRQTGMNTGELFF
cdr3_nt: TGTGCCAGCAGGCAGACAGGGATGAACACCGGGGAGCTGTTTTTT

d_call: .
j_call: TRBJ1-2
clone_size: .
v_call: TRBV30
cdr3_aa: CAWTHGWGYTF
cdr3_nt: TGTGCCTGGACTCACGGGTGGGGCTACACCTTC

d_call: TRBD1
j_call: TRBJ1-1
clone_size: .
v_call: TRBV13
cdr3_aa: CASSLGRGLTEAFF
cdr3_nt: TGTGCCAGCAGCTTAGGGAGGGGGCTCACTGAAGCTTTCTTT

d_call: .
j_call: TRBJ1-2
clone_size: once
v_call: TRBV19
cdr3_aa: CASSSPDRLGADYGYTF
cdr3_nt: TGTGCCAGTAGTTCCCCCGACAGGTTGGGGGCGGACTATGGCTACACCTTC

d_call: .
j_call: TRBJ1-1
clone_size: .
v_call: TRBV28
cdr3_aa: CASSLSPGYGGTFF
cdr3_nt: TGTGCCAGCAGTTTATCCCCGGGCTATGGAGGGACTTTCTTT

d_call: TRBD2
j_call: TRBJ2-1
clone_size: .
v_call: TRBV19
cdr3_aa: CASSIRGLARRSEQFF
cdr3_nt: TGTGCCAGTAGTATAAGGGGACTAGCGAGGCGGAGTGAGCAGTTCTTC

d_call: .
j_call: TRBJ1-1
clone_size: .
v_call: TRBV28
cdr3_aa: CASSPLPLDTEAFF
cdr3_nt: TGTGCCAGCAGTCCCCTCCCACTCGACACTGAAGCTTTCTTT

d_call: TRBD1
j_call: TRBJ1-4
clone_size: few
v_call: TRBV5-1
cdr3_aa: CASSLGSGTGFRELFF
cdr3_nt: TGCGCCAGCAGCTTGGGGTCCGGGACAGGGTTTAGGGAACTGTTTTTT

d_call: TRBD1
j_call: TRBJ2-1
clone_size: few
v_call: TRBV6-5
cdr3_aa: CASTADRGFDEQFF
cdr3_nt: TGTGCCAGCACCGCGGACAGGGGGTTCGATGAGCAGTTCTTC

d_call: .
j_call: TRBJ2-2
clone_size: .
v_call: TRBV19
cdr3_aa: CASSIEAGVGTGELFF
cdr3_nt: TGTGCCAGTAGTATAGAAGCCGGGGTCGGCACCGGGGAGCTGTTTTTT

d_call: .
j_call: TRBJ1-6
clone_size: .
v_call: TRBV27
cdr3_aa: CASSMWEDNSPLHF
cdr3_nt: TGTGCCAGCAGTATGTGGGAGGATAATTCACCCCTCCACTTT

d_call: TRBD1
j_call: TRBJ2-2
clone_size: .
v_call: TRBV6-5
cdr3_aa: CASTPATGTTGELFF
cdr3_nt: TGTGCCAGCACCCCCGCGACAGGGACCACCGGGGAGCTGTTTTTT

d_call: .
j_call: TRBJ2-7
clone_size: .
v_call: TRBV18
cdr3_aa: CASSPGQGDEQYF
cdr3_nt: TGTGCCAGCTCACCGGGGCAGGGCGACGAGCAGTACTTC

d_call: .
j_call: TRBJ2-5
clone_size: .
v_call: TRBV7-9
cdr3_aa: CASSLGGYEETQYF
cdr3_nt: TGTGCCAGCAGCTTAGGAGGGTACGAAGAGACCCAGTACTTC

d_call: .
j_call: TRBJ1-2
clone_size: .
v_call: TRBV24-1
cdr3_aa: CATSDGDSGYGYTF
cdr3_nt: TGTGCCACCAGTGATGGAGACAGTGGCTATGGCTACACCTTC

d_call: .
j_call: TRBJ1-5
clone_size: .
v_call: TRBV20-1
cdr3_aa: CSASRGVGSNQPQHF
cdr3_nt: TGCAGTGCTAGTCGCGGGGTCGGTAGCAATCAGCCCCAGCATTTT

d_call: TRBD1
j_call: TRBJ2-7
clone_size: .
v_call: TRBV19
cdr3_aa: CASSSAGTGYYEQYF
cdr3_nt: TGTGCCAGTAGTTCCGCCGGGACAGGGTACTACGAGCAGTACTTC

d_call: TRBD2
j_call: TRBJ2-5
clone_size: .
v_call: TRBV5-1
cdr3_aa: CASSSYIAGRGKTQYF
cdr3_nt: TGCGCCAGCAGCTCATATATAGCGGGGCGCGGGAAGACCCAGTACTTC

d_call: .
j_call: TRBJ2-7
clone_size: .
v_call: TRBV11-3
cdr3_aa: CASSLEGTPAYEQYF
cdr3_nt: TGTGCCAGCAGCTTAGAAGGGACACCCGCCTACGAGCAGTACTTC

d_call: TRBD1
j_call: TRBJ2-7
clone_size: .
v_call: TRBV12-3/TRBV12-4
cdr3_aa: CATGTGVNYEQYF
cdr3_nt: TGTGCCACCGGGACAGGGGTTAACTACGAGCAGTACTTC

d_call: .
j_call: TRBJ1-1
clone_size: .
v_call: TRBV5-1
cdr3_aa: CASSPDIGQPITSEAFF
cdr3_nt: TGCGCCAGCAGCCCCGATATAGGACAGCCAATAACGTCTGAAGCTTTCTTT

d_call: .
j_call: TRBJ2-3
clone_size: .
v_call: TRBV5-1
cdr3_aa: CASSSGDSGRTHTQYF
cdr3_nt: TGCGCCAGCAGCTCCGGGGATAGCGGCCGCACCCATACGCAGTATTTT

d_call: .
j_call: TRBJ1-1
clone_size: .
v_call: TRBV5-4
cdr3_aa: CASSLARTGGTEAFF
cdr3_nt: TGTGCCAGCAGCTTGGCCAGAACCGGGGGCACTGAAGCTTTCTTT

d_call: TRBD2
j_call: TRBJ2-7
clone_size: .
v_call: TRBV10-3
cdr3_aa: CAISESYGGGYEQYF
cdr3_nt: TGTGCCATCAGTGAGTCATATGGCGGGGGCTACGAGCAGTACTTC

d_call: .
j_call: TRBJ2-1
clone_size: .
v_call: TRBV6-5
cdr3_aa: CASSYSVATRPFF
cdr3_nt: TGTGCCAGCAGTTACTCAGTCGCGACGAGGCCGTTCTTC

d_call: TRBD1
j_call: TRBJ2-7
clone_size: .
v_call: TRBV13
cdr3_aa: CASSSADREAIEQYF
cdr3_nt: TGTGCCAGCAGCTCCGCGGACAGGGAAGCGATCGAGCAGTACTTC

d_call: .
j_call: TRBJ1-2
clone_size: .
v_call: TRBV5-1
cdr3_aa: CASSLVSRRANYGYTF
cdr3_nt: TGCGCCAGCAGCTTGGTATCCCGGAGGGCTAACTATGGCTACACCTTC